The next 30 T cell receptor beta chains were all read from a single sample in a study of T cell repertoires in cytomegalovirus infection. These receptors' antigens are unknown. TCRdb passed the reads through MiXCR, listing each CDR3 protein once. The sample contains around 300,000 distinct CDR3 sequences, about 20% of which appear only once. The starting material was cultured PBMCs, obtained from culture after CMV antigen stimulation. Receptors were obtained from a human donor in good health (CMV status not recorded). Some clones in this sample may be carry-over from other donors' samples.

CDR3 sequence reads: CASSHGTSGSFEQFF. The DNA for the CDR3 is TGTGCCAGCAGCCATGGGACTAGCGGGAGCTTTGAGCAGTTCTTC. This chain connects TRBV11-3 to TRBJ2-1, with 14 nucleotides matching TRBD2. This CDR3 contains 15 residues. Germline CDR1 reads SGHNT; CDR2 reads YENEEA. V lost 5 bases, J lost 9 bases, and 6 bases stayed unmatched.

CDR3: CASSRDRPSEKLFF. Here the CDR3 DNA reads TGTGCCAGCAGCCGGGACAGGCCCTCTGAAAAACTGTTTTTT. This rearrangement joins TRBV3-1 to TRBJ1-4; TRBD1 matches at 8 bases. Unmatched junction bases numbered 5, after V lost 4 bases and J lost 7 bases. From germline, CDR1 is LGHDT and CDR2 YNNKEL (reference sequence). The CDR3 runs 14 residues.

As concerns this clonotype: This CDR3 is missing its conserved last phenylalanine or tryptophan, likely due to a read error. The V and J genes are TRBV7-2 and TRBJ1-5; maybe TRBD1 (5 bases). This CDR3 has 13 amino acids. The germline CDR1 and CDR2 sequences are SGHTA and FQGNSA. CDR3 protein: CASSLRGNQPQHL. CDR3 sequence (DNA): TGTGCCAGCAGCCTTCGGGGCAATCAGCCTCAGCATCTT.

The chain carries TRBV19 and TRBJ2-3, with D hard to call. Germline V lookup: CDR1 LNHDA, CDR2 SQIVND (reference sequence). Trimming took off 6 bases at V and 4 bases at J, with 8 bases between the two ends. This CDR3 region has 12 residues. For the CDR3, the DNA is TGTGCCAGTAGCAGAGTCCCAGATACGCAGTATTTT. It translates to CASSRVPDTQYF.

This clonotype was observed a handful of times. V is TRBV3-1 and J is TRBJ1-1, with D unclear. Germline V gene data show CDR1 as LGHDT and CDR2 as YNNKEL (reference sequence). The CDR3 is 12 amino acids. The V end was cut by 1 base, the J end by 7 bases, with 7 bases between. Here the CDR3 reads CASSQATDEAFF. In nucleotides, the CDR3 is TGTGCCAGCAGCCAAGCCACAGATGAAGCTTTCTTT.

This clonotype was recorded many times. The CDR3 DNA reads TGTGCCAGCAGCTTCGACAGGGCCTACAATGAGCAGTTCTTC. Translation gives CASSFDRAYNEQFF. The chain uses TRBV7-2 and TRBJ2-1; 7 bases line up with TRBD1. Germline CDR1 and CDR2: SGHTA and FQGNSA. The CDR3 sequence is 14 residues long. With 3 bases clipped from V and 2 bases from J, the junction kept 1 base outside the gene matches.

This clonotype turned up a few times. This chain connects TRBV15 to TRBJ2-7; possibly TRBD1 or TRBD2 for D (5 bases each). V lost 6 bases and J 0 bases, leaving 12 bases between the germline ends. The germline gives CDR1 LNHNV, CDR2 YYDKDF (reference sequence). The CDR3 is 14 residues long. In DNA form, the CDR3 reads TGTGCCACCAGTAGGGACCCTAGCTCCTACGAGCAGTACTTC. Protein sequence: CATSRDPSSYEQYF.

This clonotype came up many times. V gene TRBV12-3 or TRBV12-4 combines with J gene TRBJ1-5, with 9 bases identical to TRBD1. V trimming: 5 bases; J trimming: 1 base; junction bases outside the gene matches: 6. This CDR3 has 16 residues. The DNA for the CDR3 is TGTGCCAGCAGTCATATCACAGGGGGCAGCAATCAGCCCCAGCATTTT. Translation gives CASSHITGGSNQPQHF.

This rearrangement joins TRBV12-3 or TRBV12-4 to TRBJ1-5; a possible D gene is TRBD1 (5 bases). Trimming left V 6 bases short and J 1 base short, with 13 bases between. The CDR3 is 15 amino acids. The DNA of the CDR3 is TGTGCCAGCAGAACAGGTAGTGCGAGCAATCAGCCCCAGCATTTT. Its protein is CASRTGSASNQPQHF.

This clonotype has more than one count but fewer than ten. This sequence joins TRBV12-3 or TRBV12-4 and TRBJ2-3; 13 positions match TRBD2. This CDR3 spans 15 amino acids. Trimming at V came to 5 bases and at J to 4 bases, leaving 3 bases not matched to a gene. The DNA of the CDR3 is TGTGCCAGCAGTGAGACTAGCGGGAGGCCAGATACGCAGTATTTT. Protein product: CASSETSGRPDTQYF.

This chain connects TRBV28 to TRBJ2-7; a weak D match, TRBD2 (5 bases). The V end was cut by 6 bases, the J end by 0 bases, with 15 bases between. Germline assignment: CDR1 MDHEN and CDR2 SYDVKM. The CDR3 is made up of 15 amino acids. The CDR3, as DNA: TGTGCCAGCAGGATGGAACGGGAAAACTCCTACGAGCAGTACTTC. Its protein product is CASRMERENSYEQYF.

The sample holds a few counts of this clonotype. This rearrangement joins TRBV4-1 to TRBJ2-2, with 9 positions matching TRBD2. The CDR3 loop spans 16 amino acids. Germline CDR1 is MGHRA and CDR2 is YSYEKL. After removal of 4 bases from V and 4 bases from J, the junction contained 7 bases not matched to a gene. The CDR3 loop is CASSLRTSAATGELFF. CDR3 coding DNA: TGCGCCAGCAGCCTGCGGACTAGCGCAGCCACCGGGGAGCTGTTTTTT.

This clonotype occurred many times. The CDR3: CASTPGASGRPPDGELFF. The CDR3 DNA is TGTGCCAGCACCCCGGGGGCTAGCGGGAGGCCTCCGGACGGGGAGCTGTTTTTT. The chain combines TRBV27 with TRBJ2-2; 11 nucleotides line up with TRBD2. V was pared by 7 bases and J by 7 bases, with 17 bases of the junction left unmatched. Germline V gene data show CDR1 as MNHEY and CDR2 as SMNVEV (reference sequence). The CDR3 is 18 amino acids.

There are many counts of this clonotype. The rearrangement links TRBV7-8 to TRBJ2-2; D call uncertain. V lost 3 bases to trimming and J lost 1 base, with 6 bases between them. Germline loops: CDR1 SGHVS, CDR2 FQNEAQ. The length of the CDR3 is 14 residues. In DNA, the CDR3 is TGTGCCAGCAGCTTTATGGGGAACACCGGGGAGCTGTTTTTT. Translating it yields CASSFMGNTGELFF.

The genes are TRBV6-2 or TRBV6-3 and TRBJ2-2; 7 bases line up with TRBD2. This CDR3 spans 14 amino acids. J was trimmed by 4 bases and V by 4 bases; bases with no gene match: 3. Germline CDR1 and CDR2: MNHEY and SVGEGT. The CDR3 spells CASSLASGTGELFF. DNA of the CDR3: TGTGCCAGCAGTTTAGCTAGCGGCACCGGGGAGCTGTTTTTT.

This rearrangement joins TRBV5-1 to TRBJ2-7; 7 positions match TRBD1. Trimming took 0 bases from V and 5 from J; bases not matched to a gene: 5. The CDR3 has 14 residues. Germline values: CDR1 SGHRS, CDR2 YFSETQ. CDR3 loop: CASSLGQGVNEQYV. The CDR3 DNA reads TGCGCCAGCAGCTTGGGACAGGGAGTGAACGAGCAGTACGTC.

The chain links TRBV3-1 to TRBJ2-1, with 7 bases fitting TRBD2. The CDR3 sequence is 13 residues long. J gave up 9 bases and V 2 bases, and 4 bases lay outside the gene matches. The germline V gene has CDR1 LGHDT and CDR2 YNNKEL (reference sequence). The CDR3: CASSQNSGVEQFF. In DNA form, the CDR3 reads TGTGCCAGCAGCCAAAACAGCGGGGTTGAGCAGTTCTTC.

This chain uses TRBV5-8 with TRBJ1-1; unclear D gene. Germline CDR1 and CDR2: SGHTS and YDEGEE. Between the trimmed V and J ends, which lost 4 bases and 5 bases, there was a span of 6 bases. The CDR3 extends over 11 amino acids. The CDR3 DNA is TGTGCCAGCAGCCTCTGGACTGAAGCTTTCTTT. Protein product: CASSLWTEAFF.

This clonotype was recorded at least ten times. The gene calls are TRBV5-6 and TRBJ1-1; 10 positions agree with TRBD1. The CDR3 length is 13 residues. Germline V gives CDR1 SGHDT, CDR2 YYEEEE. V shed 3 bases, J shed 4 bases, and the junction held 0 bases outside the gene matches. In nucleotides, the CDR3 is TGTGCCAGCAGCTGGACAGGGGGCACTGAAGCTTTCTTT. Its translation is CASSWTGGTEAFF.

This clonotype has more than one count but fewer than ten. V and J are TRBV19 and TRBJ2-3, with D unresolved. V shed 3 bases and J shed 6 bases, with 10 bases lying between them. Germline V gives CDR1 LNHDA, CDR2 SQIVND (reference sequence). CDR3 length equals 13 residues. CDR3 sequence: CASSILSKDTQYF. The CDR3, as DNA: TGTGCCAGTAGTATCCTAAGTAAGGATACGCAGTATTTT. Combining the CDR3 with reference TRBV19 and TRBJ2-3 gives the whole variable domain DGGITQSPKYLFRKEGQNVTLSCEQNLNHDAMYWYRQDPGQGLRLIYYSQIVNDFQKGDIAEGYSVSREKKESFPLTVTSAQKNPTAFYLCASSILSKDTQYFGPGTRLTVL.

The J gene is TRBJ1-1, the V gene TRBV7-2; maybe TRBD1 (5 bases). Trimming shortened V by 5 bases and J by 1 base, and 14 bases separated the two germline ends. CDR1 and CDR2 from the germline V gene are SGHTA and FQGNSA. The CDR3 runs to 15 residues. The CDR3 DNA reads TGTGCCAGCAGCCCACCCGGCAGGGCGAACACTGAAGCTTTCTTT. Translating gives CASSPPGRANTEAFF.

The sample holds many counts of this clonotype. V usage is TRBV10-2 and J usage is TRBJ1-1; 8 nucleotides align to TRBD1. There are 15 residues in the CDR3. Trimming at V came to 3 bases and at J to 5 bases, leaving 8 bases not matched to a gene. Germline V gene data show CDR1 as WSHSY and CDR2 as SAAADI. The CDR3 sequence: CASSENRGKETEAFF. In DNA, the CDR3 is TGCGCCAGCAGTGAAAACAGGGGGAAGGAGACTGAAGCTTTCTTT.

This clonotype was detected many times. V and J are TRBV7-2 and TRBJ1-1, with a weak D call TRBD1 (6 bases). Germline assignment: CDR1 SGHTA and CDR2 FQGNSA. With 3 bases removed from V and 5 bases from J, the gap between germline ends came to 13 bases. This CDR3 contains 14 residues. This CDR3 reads CASSLGRGRTEAFF. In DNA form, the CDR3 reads TGTGCCAGCAGCTTGGGTCGGGGGCGGACTGAAGCTTTCTTT.

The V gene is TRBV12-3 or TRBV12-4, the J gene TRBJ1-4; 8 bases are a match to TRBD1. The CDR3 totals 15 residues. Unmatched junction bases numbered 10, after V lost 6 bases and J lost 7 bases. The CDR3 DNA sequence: TGTGCCAGCAGCCTAGAGCAGGGGGCGCGTGAAAAACTGTTTTTT. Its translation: CASSLEQGAREKLFF.

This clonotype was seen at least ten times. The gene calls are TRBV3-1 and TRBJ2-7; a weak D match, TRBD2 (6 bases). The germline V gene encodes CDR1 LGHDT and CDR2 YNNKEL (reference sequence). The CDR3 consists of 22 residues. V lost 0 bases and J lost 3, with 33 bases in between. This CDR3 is CASSQDESNFQVGGCPHYEQYF. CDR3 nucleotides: TGTGCCAGCAGCCAAGATGAGTCAAACTTCCAAGTCGGGGGTTGTCCTCACTACGAGCAGTACTTC.

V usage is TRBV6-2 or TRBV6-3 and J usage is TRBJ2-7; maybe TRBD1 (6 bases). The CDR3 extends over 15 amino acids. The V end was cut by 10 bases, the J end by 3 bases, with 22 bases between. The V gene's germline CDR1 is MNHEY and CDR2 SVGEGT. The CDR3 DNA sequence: TGTGCCACCACAACATCTTCCAGGGGCAACTACGAGCAGTACTTC. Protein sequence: CATTTSSRGNYEQYF.

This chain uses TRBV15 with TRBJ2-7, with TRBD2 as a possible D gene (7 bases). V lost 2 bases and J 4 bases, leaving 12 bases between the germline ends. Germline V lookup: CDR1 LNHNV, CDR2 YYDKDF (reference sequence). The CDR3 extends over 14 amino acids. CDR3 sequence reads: CATSRYREGYEQYF. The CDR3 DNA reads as TGTGCCACCAGCAGATACAGGGAGGGTTACGAGCAGTACTTC.

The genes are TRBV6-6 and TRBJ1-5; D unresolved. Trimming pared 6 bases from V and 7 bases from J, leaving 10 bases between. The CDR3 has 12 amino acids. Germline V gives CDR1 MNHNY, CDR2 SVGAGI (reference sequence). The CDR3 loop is CASSGEGQPQHF. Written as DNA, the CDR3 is TGTGCCAGCAGCGGGGAGGGCCAGCCCCAGCATTTT.

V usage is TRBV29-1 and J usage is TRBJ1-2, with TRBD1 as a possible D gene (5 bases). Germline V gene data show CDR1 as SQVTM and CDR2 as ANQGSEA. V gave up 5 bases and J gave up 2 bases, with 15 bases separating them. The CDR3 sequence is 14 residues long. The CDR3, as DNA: TGCAGCGTTCGTGGGGCCGATCAGAACTATGGCTACACCTTC. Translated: CSVRGADQNYGYTF.

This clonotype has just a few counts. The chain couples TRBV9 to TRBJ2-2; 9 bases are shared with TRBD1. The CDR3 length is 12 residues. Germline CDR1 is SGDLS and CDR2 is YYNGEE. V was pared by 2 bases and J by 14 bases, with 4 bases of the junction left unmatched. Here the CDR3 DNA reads TGTGCCAGCAGCGTGAGACAGGGGGTACTGTTTTTT. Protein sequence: CASSVRQGVLFF.